Listed here are 9 T cell receptor beta chains from one sample, sequenced in a study of vaccination effects on CD4 cells after COVID-19. The assay was immunoSEQ multiplex PCR, and TCRdb's table has in-frame clones only and misses some. The repertoire holds 37,000 or so clones, with less than 70% as singletons. Antigen specificity for these receptors is unknown. CD4+ T cells specific for antigen were expanded with viral peptide pools by the ViraFEST assay before sequencing. Isolation of CD4+ T cells took place after less than twelve days of culture. Having tested negative for nucleocapsid antibodies, the vaccine recipients showed no prior SARS-CoV-2 infection. The material sequenced was CD4+ T cells from PBMCs cultured with HCoV-OC43 spike peptides, taken before COVID-19 vaccination. Subset described: HCoV-OC43 spike overlapping peptide pool stimulation. These receptor sequences come from a human donor who received a COVID-19 vaccine.

This clone was found once. The rearrangement links TRBV4-2 to TRBJ1-4; 9 bases fit TRBD1. With V trimmed by 2 bases and J by 5 bases, 9 bases remained unmatched. The length of the CDR3 is 17 residues. Per the germline V gene, CDR1 is LGHNA and CDR2 is YNFKEQ. The DNA of the CDR3 is TGTGCCAGCAGCCAAACCCCCACGACAGGGGGAAATGAAAAACTGTTTTTT. This encodes CASSQTPTTGGNEKLFF.

The rearrangement uses TRBV29-1 and TRBJ1-1, with D perhaps TRBD1 (6 bases). Per the germline V gene, CDR1 is SQVTM and CDR2 is ANQGSEA. V lost 0 bases and J lost 10, with 18 bases in between. This CDR3 is 14 amino acids long. In DNA form, the CDR3 reads TGCAGCGTTGAAGATGGGCGGCAGGGGTTTCGAGCTTTCTTT. Protein product: CSVEDGRQGFRAFF.

This rearrangement joins TRBV19 to TRBJ1-1, with D unclear. Deletions cut 4 bases from V and 1 base from J, with 13 bases between. CDR3 length equals 15 residues. The germline gives CDR1 LNHDA, CDR2 SQIVND (reference sequence). The CDR3 DNA is TGTGCCAGTAGTAGGACCTCCTCGGGGAACACTGAAGCTTTCTTT. Translating it yields CASSRTSSGNTEAFF. Full variable domain (rest looked up from reference TRBV19 and TRBJ1-1): DGGITQSPKYLFRKEGQNVTLSCEQNLNHDAMYWYRQDPGQGLRLIYYSQIVNDFQKGDIAEGYSVSREKKESFPLTVTSAQKNPTAFYLCASSRTSSGNTEAFFGQGTRLTVV.

This clone has just a few counts. The genes are TRBV23-1 and TRBJ2-7; TRBD1 matches 8 bases. TRBV23-1 has ORF status, its function being uncertain. J lost 2 bases, V lost 1 base, and 4 bases had no gene match. CDR3 length: 15 residues. CDR3 sequence (DNA): TGCGCCAGCAGTCAATGGGACAGGTCGACCTACGAGCAGTACTTC. This translates into CASSQWDRSTYEQYF.

This clone was seen more than once but under ten times. This chain joins TRBV5-4 and TRBJ2-7, with D possibly called TRBD1 or TRBD2 (5 bases each). Germline assignment: CDR1 SGHNT and CDR2 YYREEE (reference sequence). The CDR3 has 15 amino acids. V lost 0 bases to trimming and J lost 5 bases, with 15 bases between them. CDR3 in DNA: TGTGCCAGCAGCTTGGACCCCGGGGCGGAAAACGAGCAGTACTTC. Its protein is CASSLDPGAENEQYF.

This rearrangement joins TRBV21-1 to TRBJ2-7; TRBD1 is taken as the D call from the table, unchecked against the DNA. TRBV21-1 is classified as a pseudogene. This CDR3 spans 15 amino acids. The CDR3 loop reads CASSAAGTETYEQYF. The CDR3 DNA follows: TGTGCCAGCAGCGCCGCCGGGACAGAGACTTACGAGCAGTACTTC.

This clone has only a few counts. The chain has TRBV7-9 and TRBJ2-5; D is unresolved. This CDR3 has 15 residues. The germline V gene has CDR1 SEHNR and CDR2 FQNEAQ (reference sequence). Trimming stripped 3 bases from V and 2 bases from J, with 13 bases between. CDR3 sequence reads: CASSFWQSVQETQYF. As DNA, the CDR3 is TGTGCCAGCAGCTTCTGGCAGTCAGTGCAAGAGACCCAGTACTTC.

V is TRBV5-1 and J is TRBJ2-3, with a weak D call TRBD1 (6 bases). The ends were cut back, 5 bases at V and 1 base at J, with 20 bases in the middle. This CDR3 comprises 17 residues. The germline CDR1 and CDR2 sequences are SGHRS and YFSETQ. CDR3 protein: CASRSILQGVGTDTQYF. CDR3 sequence (DNA): TGCGCCAGCAGATCAATTCTACAGGGAGTTGGCACAGATACGCAGTATTTT. Using reference TRBV5-1 and TRBJ2-3 for the parts outside the CDR3, the full variable domain is KAGVTQTPRYLIKTRGQQVTLSCSPISGHRSVSWYQQTPGQGLQFLFEYFSETQRNKGNFPGRFSGRQFSNSRSEMNVSTLELGDSALYLCASRSILQGVGTDTQYFGPGTRLTVL.

The chain uses TRBV11-2 and TRBJ2-3, with D possibly TRBD2 on 5 matching bases. The germline CDR1 and CDR2 sequences are SGHAT and FQNNGV. The CDR3 has 15 amino acids. V shed 5 bases and J shed 4 bases, with 16 bases lying between them. CDR3 nucleotides: TGTGCCAGCAGCCGTATGATGGGAGCCGCAGATACGCAGTATTTT. Translated, it gives CASSRMMGAADTQYF.